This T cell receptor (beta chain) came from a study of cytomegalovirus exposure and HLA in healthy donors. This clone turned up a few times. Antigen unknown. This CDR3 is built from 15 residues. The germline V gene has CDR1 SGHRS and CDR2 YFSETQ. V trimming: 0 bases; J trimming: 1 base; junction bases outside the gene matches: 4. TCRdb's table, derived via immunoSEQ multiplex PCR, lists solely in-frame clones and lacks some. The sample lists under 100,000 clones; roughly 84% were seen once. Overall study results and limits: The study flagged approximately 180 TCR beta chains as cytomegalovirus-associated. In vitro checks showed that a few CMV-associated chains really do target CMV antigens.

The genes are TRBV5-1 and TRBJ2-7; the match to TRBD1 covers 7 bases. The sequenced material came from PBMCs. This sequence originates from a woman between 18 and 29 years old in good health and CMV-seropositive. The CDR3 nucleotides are TGCGCCAGCAGCTTGGTCACAGGGGTGTCCTACGAGCAGTACTTC. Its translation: CASSLVTGVSYEQYF.